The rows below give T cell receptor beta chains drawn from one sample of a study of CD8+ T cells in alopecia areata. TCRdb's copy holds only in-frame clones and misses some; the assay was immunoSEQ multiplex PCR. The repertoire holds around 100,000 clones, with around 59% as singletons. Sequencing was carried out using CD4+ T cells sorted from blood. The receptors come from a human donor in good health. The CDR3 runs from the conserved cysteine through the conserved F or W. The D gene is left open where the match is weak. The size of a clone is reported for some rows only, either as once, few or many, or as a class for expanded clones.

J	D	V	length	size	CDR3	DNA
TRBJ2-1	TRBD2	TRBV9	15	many	CASMPLGLAGYEQFF	TGTGCCAGCATGCCACTCGGACTAGCGGGGTATGAGCAGTTCTTC
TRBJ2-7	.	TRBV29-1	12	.	CSVGYTIYEQYF	TGCAGCGTTGGATACACGATTTACGAGCAGTACTTC
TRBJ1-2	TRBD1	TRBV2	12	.	CASEQGAYGYTF	TGTGCCAGCGAACAGGGGGCCTATGGCTACACCTTC
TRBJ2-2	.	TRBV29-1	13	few	CSVEGLYTGELFF	TGCAGCGTCGAAGGACTTTACACCGGGGAGCTGTTTTTT
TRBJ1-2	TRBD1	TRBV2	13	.	CASSNTGGYGYTF	TGTGCCAGCAGTAATACAGGGGGCTATGGCTACACCTTC
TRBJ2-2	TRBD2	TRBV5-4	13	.	CASRGTKSGELFF	TGTGCCAGCCGTGGGACTAAGTCTGGGGAGCTGTTTTTT
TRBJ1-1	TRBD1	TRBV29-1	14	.	CSAPHRGGNTEAFF	TGCAGCGCGCCCCACAGGGGAGGGAACACTGAAGCTTTCTTT
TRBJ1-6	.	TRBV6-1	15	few	CASRGGYRFNSPLHF	TGTGCCAGCAGGGGAGGTTACAGGTTTAATTCACCCCTCCACTTT
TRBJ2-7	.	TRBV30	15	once	CAWSVKILPFGEQYF	TGTGCCTGGAGTGTGAAGATTCTGCCTTTTGGGGAGCAGTACTTC
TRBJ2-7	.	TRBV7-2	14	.	CASSLGQGTYEQYF	TGTGCCAGCAGCTTAGGTCAGGGCACCTACGAGCAGTACTTC
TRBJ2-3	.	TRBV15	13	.	CATSRRDTDTQYF	TGTGCCACCAGCAGACGGGACACAGATACGCAGTATTTT
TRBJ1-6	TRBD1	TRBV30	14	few	CAGQTGINNSPLHF	TGTGCCGGACAGACAGGGATTAATAATTCACCCCTCCACTTT
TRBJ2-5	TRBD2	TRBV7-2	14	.	CASGTQRGTGTQYF	TGTGCCAGCGGCACCCAGCGGGGGACCGGGACCCAGTACTTC
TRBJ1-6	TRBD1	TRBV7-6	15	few	CASSSETGPNSPLHF	TGTGCCAGCAGCTCGGAGACAGGGCCGAATTCACCCCTCCACTTT
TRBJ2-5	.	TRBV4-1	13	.	CASSLGVEETQYF	TGCGCCAGCAGCCTCGGTGTAGAAGAGACCCAGTACTTC
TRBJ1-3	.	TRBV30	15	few	CAWSVPGSTGNTIYF	TGTGCCTGGAGTGTACCGGGATCAACTGGAAACACCATATATTTT
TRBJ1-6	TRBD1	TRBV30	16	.	CAWRFRDSQPYSPLHF	TGTGCCTGGAGGTTCCGGGACAGCCAACCGTACTCACCCCTCCACTTT
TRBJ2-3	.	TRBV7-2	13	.	CASSLGGTDTQYF	TGTGCCAGCAGCTTAGGTGGTACAGATACGCAGTATTTT
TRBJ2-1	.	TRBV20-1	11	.	CSARTGTEQFF	TGCAGTGCTCGAACAGGGACTGAGCAGTTCTTC
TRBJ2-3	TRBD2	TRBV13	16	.	CASSLKASGATDTQYF	TGTGCCAGCAGCTTAAAGGCTAGCGGGGCCACAGATACGCAGTATTTT
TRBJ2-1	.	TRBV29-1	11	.	CSVTAYNEQFF	TGCAGCGTGACGGCCTACAATGAGCAGTTCTTC
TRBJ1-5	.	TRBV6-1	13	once	CASSGDYNQPQHF	TGTGCCAGCAGCGGGGACTACAATCAGCCCCAGCATTTT
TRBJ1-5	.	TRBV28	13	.	CASSLNLDQPQHF	TGTGCCAGCAGTTTAAACCTAGATCAGCCCCAGCATTTT
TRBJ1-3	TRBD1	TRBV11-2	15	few	CASSITGGSGNTIYF	TGTGCCAGCAGCATTACAGGGGGAAGTGGAAACACCATATATTTT
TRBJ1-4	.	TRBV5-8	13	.	CASSKGRVGKLFF	TGTGCCAGCAGCAAAGGGAGAGTTGGAAAACTGTTTTTT
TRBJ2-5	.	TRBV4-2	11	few	CASSVHETQYF	TGTGCCAGCAGCGTACATGAGACCCAGTACTTC
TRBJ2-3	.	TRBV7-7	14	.	CASSMVGGTDTQYF	TGTGCTAGCAGCATGGTTGGCGGGACAGATACGCAGTATTTT
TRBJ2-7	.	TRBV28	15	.	CASSPLGQPAYEQYF	TGTGCCAGCAGTCCGCTCGGACAGCCCGCCTACGAGCAGTACTTC
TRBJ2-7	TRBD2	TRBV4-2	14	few	CASSQSSGGPPWYF	TGTGCCAGCAGCCAATCTAGCGGGGGTCCCCCGTGGTACTTC
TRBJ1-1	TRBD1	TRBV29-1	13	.	CSGAGQMNTEAFF	TGCAGCGGGGCGGGACAGATGAACACTGAAGCTTTCTTT
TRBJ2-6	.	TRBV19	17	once	CASQGGPGLSGANVLTF	TGTGCCAGTCAAGGGGGGCCGGGGCTCTCTGGGGCCAACGTCCTGACTTTC
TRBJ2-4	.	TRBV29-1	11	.	CSVRPREIQYF	TGCAGCGTCAGACCCCGGGAGATTCAGTACTTC
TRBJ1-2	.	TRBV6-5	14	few	CASKTSEIRGGYTF	TGTGCCAGCAAGACTTCCGAGATCAGAGGTGGCTACACCTTC
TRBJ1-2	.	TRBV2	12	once	CASSDLQYGYTF	TGTGCCAGCAGTGATTTGCAGTATGGCTACACCTTC
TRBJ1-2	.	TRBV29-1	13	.	CSVRQVSFSGYTF	TGCAGCGTAAGACAGGTTTCGTTTTCCGGCTACACCTTC